This T cell receptor (beta chain) was obtained from a study of OX40 agonist ivuxolimab in advanced cancers. In the study overall: The costimulatory receptor OX40 (CD134) was targeted by ivuxolimab, a fully human IgG2 agonistic monoclonal antibody. Intravenous ivuxolimab was administered to patients every 2 weeks at six dose levels: 0.01, 0.1, 0.3, 1.5, 3 and 10 mg/kg. Among the 52 dose-escalation patients, 19 had hepatocellular carcinoma, around 15 melanoma, 9 renal cell carcinoma and 9 head and neck cancer. In the dose-escalation cohort, 82.7% of patients were male, and the mean age was roughly 60 years, with a range of about 23 to 85. Patients were allowed to have had prior anti-PD-1, anti-PD-L1 or anti-CTLA-4 therapy, and 40% of the dose-escalation patients had been treated with checkpoint inhibitors. Partial responses occurred in three dose-escalation patients: two with cutaneous melanoma and one with hepatocellular carcinoma. Peripheral TCRbeta sequencing aimed to test whether ivuxolimab altered TCR sequence diversity and caused clonal T-cell expansion. The monotherapy dose-escalation portion (N ≈ 52 patients) of the phase I ivuxolimab trial is reported in the paper. Overall study results and their limits: On average, CD8+ T cells showed more expanded clones than CD4+ T cells after ivuxolimab. In the 0.1-3.0 mg/kg groups, partial responders had among the lowest normalized peripheral clonal expansion, particularly in CD8+ T cells. The antigen specificity of the peripheral T cells that underwent clonal expansion was not determined. Low levels of normalized T-cell clonal expansion were also seen in some patients who did not respond. At doses from 0.1 to 3.0 mg/kg, clonal expansion was seen in both CD4+ and CD8+ blood T cells between baseline and week 6.

The trial excluded patients who had a history of autoimmune disease or were on systemic immunosuppression. Peripheral blood for TCR sequencing was collected from all dose cohorts at baseline, on cycle 4 day 1, and on cycle 7 day 1. The samples were taken from a phase I, first-in-human, multicenter, open-label dose-escalation trial of ivuxolimab. Adults with locally advanced or metastatic melanoma, renal cell carcinoma, hepatocellular carcinoma or head and neck squamous cell carcinoma were enrolled in the trial. CD4+ and CD8+ T cells were sorted separately from peripheral blood before TCR sequencing. Genomic DNA was isolated from the sorted cells so that the TCRbeta CDR3 region could be sequenced. The immunoSEQ Assay was used to sequence the TCRbeta CDR3 regions. TCRdb took this table from immuneACCESS and kept in-frame rearrangements with V and J called. Such tables lack part of the clones; where checked against another copy, unresolved V genes explain under half of the gap, and the rest is unexplained. The sample data list tens of thousands of clones, and over 80% of these were observed just once. 0.4% to 0.55% of the sample belongs to the ten largest clones.

CDR1 LGHNA and CDR2 YSLEER are derived from the germline V gene. The CDR3 runs 16 amino acids, cysteine and phenylalanine included. Just CDR3 DNA is preserved here, 48 bases in frame from base 1. The junction carries 14 bases between V and J, which are trimmed by 0 bases and 2 bases respectively. A note on this clone: The specificity of this receptor is unknown. No base quality values were provided; no much bigger clone lies one nucleotide off.

The input for sequencing was CD4+ or CD8+ T cells sorted from blood, taken in a trial of the OX40 agonist ivuxolimab. The TCR sequence derives from an adult with an advanced solid tumor such as melanoma, head and neck, liver or kidney cancer. This receptor chain uses TRBV4-3 and TRBJ2-7; no D segment can be confidently identified. The CDR3: CASSQEPGAGPYEQYF. The sequenced DNA is TGCGCCAGCAGCCAAGAGCCAGGCGCTGGACCCTACGAGCAGTACTTC.